The 19 T cell receptor beta chains presented below share a single source sample, sequenced in a study of T-cell reconstitution after alpha-beta-depleted transplantation in children. Using unique molecular identifiers, the investigators prepared the TCRbeta library. Via MiXCR, TCRdb re-called the PCR reads, giving one row per CDR3 protein. The repertoire holds around 600,000 distinct CDR3 sequences, more than 9% seen once, with about 4% in the top ten. The sequencing used PBMCs from the stem cell graft donor, collected from the stem cell graft. Source of these receptors: a human donor who donated a stem cell graft to a child with acute myeloid leukemia.

Written as DNA, the CDR3 is TGTGCCAGCAGCGGGGAAAGAGGGCTCGGGGGTGAGCAGTTCTTC. This gives the protein CASSGERGLGGEQFF. This chain uses TRBV2 with TRBJ2-1; weak D call: TRBD2 (6 bases). Germline V gene lookup returns CDR1 SNHLY and CDR2 FYNNEI. This CDR3 spans 15 amino acids. Trimming took 6 bases from V and 9 from J, leaving 21 bases between them. The full variable domain, with the rest looked up from reference TRBV2 and TRBJ2-1, is EPEVTQTPSHQVTQMGQEVILRCVPISNHLYFYWYRQILGQKVEFLVSFYNNEISEKSEIFDDQFSVERPDGSNFTLKIRSTKLEDSAMYFCASSGERGLGGEQFFGPGTRLTVL.

J is TRBJ2-1 and V is TRBV5-1; TRBD2 matches at 11 bases. The J segment lost 3 bases and the V segment lost 3 bases, leaving 11 bases of the junction unmatched. The CDR3 loop spans 18 amino acids. The V gene's germline CDR1 is SGHRS and CDR2 YFSETQ. The DNA for the CDR3 is TGCGCCAGCAGCTCTTCCACTAGCGGGAGTTCTTTCTACAATGAGCAGTTCTTC. It is translated as CASSSSTSGSSFYNEQFF.

This clonotype was detected only a few times. The rearrangement joins TRBV6-1 to TRBJ2-7; possibly TRBD1 for D (6 bases). The CDR3 runs 15 residues. Germline CDR1 and CDR2: MNHNS and SASEGT. Trimming removed 5 bases at V and 0 bases at J, with 14 bases between. DNA for the CDR3: TGTGCCAGCAGTAATTACTTGGACAGCTCCTACGAGCAGTACTTC. Encoded protein: CASSNYLDSSYEQYF.

There are a few counts of this clonotype. The chain couples TRBV20-1 to TRBJ1-1; tentatively, D is TRBD1 (5 bases). Trimming cost V 3 bases and J 1 base, with 12 bases left between them. Germline V gene lookup returns CDR1 DFQATT and CDR2 SNEGSKA (reference sequence). The CDR3 sequence is 14 residues long. CDR3 bases: TGCAGTGCTAGGGACGGGGCTACGAACACTGAAGCTTTCTTT. It encodes CSARDGATNTEAFF.

The chain uses TRBV12-3 or TRBV12-4 and TRBJ1-3; D not resolved. The V end lost 2 bases, the J end lost 0 bases, and 5 bases lay between the germline ends. The CDR3 contains 14 residues. The DNA of the CDR3 is TGTGCCAGCAGTTTAATAAGCTCTGGAAACACCATATATTTT. Translation gives CASSLISSGNTIYF.

This clonotype has just a few counts. The chain joins TRBV11-2 to TRBJ2-1; 12 bases fit TRBD2. This CDR3 spans 19 amino acids. From germline, CDR1 is SGHAT and CDR2 FQNNGV. Trimming took 5 bases from V and 0 from J; bases not matched to a gene: 11. In DNA form, the CDR3 reads TGTGCCAGCAGCCTCCACCCGGGACTAGCGGGCCTCTCCTACAATGAGCAGTTCTTC. Protein sequence: CASSLHPGLAGLSYNEQFF.

CDR3: CASSEKGTGGFQPQHF. DNA of the CDR3: TGTGCCAGCAGCGAGAAAGGGACAGGGGGCTTTCAGCCCCAGCATTTT. The chain recombines TRBV6-1 with TRBJ1-5; 12 positions agree with TRBD1. CDR1 is MNHNS, CDR2 SASEGT, per germline. Trimming removed 6 bases from V and 6 bases from J; junction bases left unmatched: 9. This CDR3 region has 16 residues.

Only a few counts were recorded for this clonotype. The rearrangement links TRBV5-1 to TRBJ1-2; D uncertain. Germline V gives CDR1 SGHRS, CDR2 YFSETQ. Trimming left V 0 bases short and J 4 bases short, with 7 bases between. The CDR3 contains 13 residues. CDR3 loop: CASSLDQSYGYTF. CDR3 nucleotide sequence: TGCGCCAGCAGCTTGGATCAGTCCTATGGCTACACCTTC.

This clonotype was detected a few times. This rearrangement joins TRBV5-1 to TRBJ1-5; weak D call: TRBD1 (6 bases). V dropped 4 bases and J dropped 2 bases, with 10 bases sitting between them. Germline V gene lookup returns CDR1 SGHRS and CDR2 YFSETQ. The CDR3 is made up of 14 amino acids. Written as DNA, the CDR3 is TGCGCCAGCAGCCAGGGGAACGGCAATCAGCCCCAGCATTTT. Translation gives CASSQGNGNQPQHF.

A few counts support this clonotype. The chain links TRBV29-1 to TRBJ2-5, with a possible D match to TRBD2 (5 bases). Germline lookup yields CDR1 SQVTM and CDR2 ANQGSEA. V lost 5 bases and J lost 1, with 14 bases in between. The CDR3 has 14 residues. The CDR3 is CSVQGGGSQETQYF. CDR3 bases: TGCAGCGTTCAAGGAGGAGGATCCCAAGAGACCCAGTACTTC. Full variable domain (missing parts from reference TRBV29-1 and TRBJ2-5): SAVISQKPSRDICQRGTSLTIQCQVDSQVTMMFWYRQQPGQSLTLIATANQGSEATYESGFVIDKFPISRPNLTFSTLTVSNMSPEDSSIYLCSVQGGGSQETQYFGPGTRLLVL.

The chain recombines TRBV4-2 with TRBJ2-1; 8 bases map to TRBD2. This CDR3 region has 18 residues. The V segment lost 0 bases and the J segment 4 bases; nucleotides outside the gene matches: 11. Germline lookup yields CDR1 LGHNA and CDR2 YNFKEQ. The CDR3 coding sequence is TGTGCCAGCAGCCAAGAAGTTACTAGCGGAGGGCCATACAATGAGCAGTTCTTC. Its protein is CASSQEVTSGGPYNEQFF.

V gene TRBV27 combines with J gene TRBJ2-1; TRBD2 matches 8 bases. With 5 bases clipped from V and 6 bases from J, the junction kept 9 bases outside the gene matches. CDR3 length: 15 amino acids. CDR1 is MNHEY and CDR2 is SMNVEV in the germline V gene (reference sequence). In DNA, the CDR3 is TGTGCCAGCAGTCGAGCGGGAGTAGGAAGCAATGAGCAGTTCTTC. Its protein is CASSRAGVGSNEQFF.

The chain employs TRBV7-9 and TRBJ2-4; D gene ambiguous. CDR3 length: 16 residues. Germline V gives CDR1 SEHNR, CDR2 FQNEAQ (reference sequence). V gave up 5 bases and J gave up 1 base, with 15 bases separating them. The CDR3 protein is CASSRPPSGAKNIQYF. The DNA of the CDR3 is TGTGCCAGCAGCCGACCTCCCTCTGGGGCCAAAAACATTCAGTACTTC.

CDR3: CASSSPPLGEQFF. CDR3 DNA: TGTGCCAGCAGTTCGCCCCCCCTGGGTGAGCAGTTCTTC. The chain employs TRBV6-5 and TRBJ2-1, with D hard to call. CDR1 is MNHEY and CDR2 is SVGAGI in the germline V gene. CDR3 length equals 13 residues. The ends were cut back, 4 bases at V and 9 bases at J, with 13 bases in the middle.

This clonotype was seen a handful of times. The rearrangement links TRBV25-1 to TRBJ2-7; D remains unclear. From germline, CDR1 is MGHDK and CDR2 SYGVNS. V was pared by 3 bases and J by 7 bases, with 7 bases between. The CDR3 sequence is 11 residues long. CDR3 sequence reads: CASSDTVEQYF. DNA for the CDR3: TGTGCCAGCAGTGACACAGTGGAGCAGTACTTC.

For the CDR3, the DNA is TGTGCCAGCAGCGCAACAGGAGGGGGAAACTATGGCTACACCTTC. Encoded protein: CASSATGGGNYGYTF. This chain uses TRBV9 with TRBJ1-2; D might be TRBD1 (6 bases). Trimming stripped 3 bases from V and 2 bases from J, with 14 bases between. Germline V gene data show CDR1 as SGDLS and CDR2 as YYNGEE. This CDR3 is 15 amino acids long.

V gene TRBV27 combines with J gene TRBJ2-2, with 8 positions matching TRBD1. V trimming: 3 bases; J trimming: 4 bases; junction bases outside the gene matches: 7. The CDR3 loop spans 16 amino acids. The V gene's germline CDR1 is MNHEY and CDR2 SMNVEV (reference sequence). This CDR3 reads CASSFRTGPGTGELFF. For the CDR3, the DNA is TGTGCCAGCAGTTTTCGGACAGGGCCAGGCACCGGGGAGCTGTTTTTT.

In this sample, this clonotype turned up a few times. The chain carries TRBV5-5 and TRBJ1-1; D is perhaps TRBD1 (5 bases). There are 13 residues in the CDR3. V dropped 3 bases and J dropped 10 bases, with 16 bases sitting between them. Germline V gene lookup returns CDR1 SGHKS and CDR2 YYEKEE (reference sequence). The CDR3 DNA is TGTGCCAGCAGCTCGACCCTCGCGGGGGGAGCTTTCTTT. It is translated as CASSSTLAGGAFF.

This sequence joins TRBV28 and TRBJ1-1; D not certain. Trimming pared 6 bases from V and 10 bases from J, leaving 15 bases between. CDR3 size: 12 residues. The V gene's germline CDR1 is MDHEN and CDR2 SYDVKM. This CDR3 is CASRSGRLPAFF. As DNA, the CDR3 is TGTGCCAGCAGGTCTGGCAGGTTGCCAGCTTTCTTT.